A selection of T cell receptor beta chains follows, all from one sample in a study of cytomegalovirus exposure and HLA in healthy donors. Some clones are missing from TCRdb's copy, which holds only in-frame ones; the method was immunoSEQ multiplex PCR. The data contain 250,000 to 350,000 clones, 88% of them seen just once; the ten biggest clones take up about 0.96%. Sequenced: PBMCs. The receptor set was obtained from a man aged 25 to 40 in good health and CMV-seronegative. The CDR3 runs from the conserved cysteine through the conserved F or W. The D gene is left open where the match is weak. A clone size is listed for some rows: how often the clone was seen (once, few, many), or a class if it is expanded.

TRBD1	TRBV18	once	TRBJ1-6	TGTGCCAGCTCACCCTACCTGGGACAGGATAATTCACCCCTCCACTTT	CASSPYLGQDNSPLHF
NA	TRBV7-9	NA	TRBJ1-2	TGTGCCAGCAGCTTTGGAGGAAACTATGGCTACACCTTC	CASSFGGNYGYTF
TRBD1	TRBV9	NA	TRBJ2-1	TGTGCCAGCAGCGTAGAAGGGACAGGGAAGCGTGAGCAGTTCTTC	CASSVEGTGKREQFF
TRBD2	TRBV7-9	once	TRBJ2-1	TGTGCCAGCAGCTTACGGCTAGCGGGGGAGAATGAGCAGTTCTTC	CASSLRLAGENEQFF
TRBD1	TRBV6-1	NA	TRBJ1-2	TGTGCCAGCAGTGAATCCGGGACAGGTTCCTCCTATGGCTACACCTTC	CASSESGTGSSYGYTF
TRBD1	TRBV6-6	NA	TRBJ1-2	TGTGCCAGCAGTTATGTGGGGACAGGGGAGGTTGGCTACACCTTC	CASSYVGTGEVGYTF
NA	TRBV9	once	TRBJ1-1	TGTGCCAGCAGCGTAGCTGACCAGACCAGGATGAACACTGAAGCTTTCTTT	CASSVADQTRMNTEAFF
NA	TRBV6-5	NA	TRBJ1-2	TGTGCCAGCAGTCCCATCGCGGATGGCTACACCTTC	CASSPIADGYTF
TRBD1	TRBV6-1	NA	TRBJ1-5	TGTGCCAGCAGGACAGGGGGCTCGGATTATCAGCCCCAGCATTTT	CASRTGGSDYQPQHF
NA	TRBV9	few	TRBJ1-2	TGTGCCAGCAGCACCCATGGCCCACGGGACTATGGCTACACCTTC	CASSTHGPRDYGYTF
TRBD2	TRBV6-5	NA	TRBJ2-1	TGTGCCAGCAGTTACTCCCTAGCGGGGGGTTACAATGAGCAGTTCTTC	CASSYSLAGGYNEQFF
TRBD1	TRBV19	NA	TRBJ2-7	TGTGCCAGTAGTGCGGACAGGGGAGTCTACGAGCAGTACTTC	CASSADRGVYEQYF
TRBD1	TRBV5-4	NA	TRBJ1-5	TGTGCCAGCAGCGAGGACAGGGCGGGTCAGCCCCAGCATTTT	CASSEDRAGQPQHF
TRBD2	TRBV27	NA	TRBJ2-1	TGTGCCAGCAGTTCCTGGACTAGCGGGGATAATGAGCAGTTCTTC	CASSSWTSGDNEQFF
TRBD1	TRBV2	NA	TRBJ2-7	TGTGCCAGCAACGCGTGGACAGGGGCCTACGAGCAGTACTTC	CASNAWTGAYEQYF
TRBD1	TRBV19	few	TRBJ2-2	TGTGCCAGTAGTAGACAGGGGGCGGGCGGGGAGCTGTTTTTT	CASSRQGAGGELFF
TRBD2	TRBV27	NA	TRBJ2-7	TGTGCCAGCAGTTTGGCAGCGGGGGCCACCTACGAGCAGTACTTC	CASSLAAGATYEQYF
NA	TRBV2	NA	TRBJ1-1	TGTGCCAGCACCCGGAGGGCCCACGCGTTAAACACTGAAGCTTTCTTT	CASTRRAHALNTEAFF
NA	TRBV7-2	NA	TRBJ2-2	TGTGCCAGCCGAGGAGGGCGGGCCGGGGAGCTGTTTTTT	CASRGGRAGELFF